One and the same sample provided the 32 T cell receptor beta chains below, sequenced in a study of T cells in localized non-small cell lung cancer. Here immunoSEQ multiplex PCR was the method, and the copy in TCRdb shows in-frame clones only, minus some. This sample has 25,000 to 30,000 clones, with approximately 90% found just once. Here the sequenced sample was peripheral blood, taken before any cancer treatment. These receptor sequences come from a woman aged 18-55 years with stage I lung adenocarcinoma.

This chain joins TRBV21-1 and TRBJ2-1; no check of the table's D call, TRBD1, against the DNA was made. TRBV21-1 constitutes a pseudogene. The CDR3 has 14 residues. Here the CDR3 reads CASSKRGNYNEQFF. CDR3 in DNA: TGTGCCAGCAGCAAAAGGGGAAATTACAATGAGCAGTTCTTC.

The gene calls are TRBV7-9 and TRBJ2-5; the D is unclear. The CDR3 loop spans 16 amino acids. Germline loops: CDR1 SEHNR, CDR2 FQNEAQ (reference sequence). V lost 1 base, J lost 5 bases, and 17 bases lay in between. CDR3 DNA: TGTGCCAGCAGCTTAGTGGGAAGGGCATTGGGTGAGACCCAGTACTTC. This gives the protein CASSLVGRALGETQYF.

This clone has only one observation. Additional DNA sequences in this sample encode the identical CDR3. This chain links TRBV7-9 with TRBJ2-1; no definite D call. V dropped 3 bases and J dropped 3 bases, with 15 bases sitting between them. CDR3 length: 16 residues. Looked up from germline, CDR1 is SEHNR and CDR2 is FQNEAQ (reference sequence). CDR3 sequence reads: CASSLAKATYYNEQFF. CDR3 DNA: TGTGCCAGCAGCTTGGCGAAAGCGACATACTACAATGAGCAGTTCTTC. Filled out from reference TRBV7-9 and TRBJ2-1, the complete variable domain reads DTGVSQNPRHKITKRGQNVTFRCDPISEHNRLYWYRQTLGQGPEFLTYFQNEAQLEKSRLLSDRFSAERPKGSFSTLEIQRTEQGDSAMYLCASSLAKATYYNEQFFGPGTRLTVL.

This clone was found once. The genes are TRBV6-4 and TRBJ2-7; 7 positions agree with TRBD1. The V segment lost 5 bases and the J segment 0 bases; nucleotides outside the gene matches: 4. CDR1 is MRHNA, CDR2 SNTAGT, per germline. This CDR3 comprises 14 residues. CDR3 bases: TGTGCCAGCAGTCCGGGACAGAGCTCCTACGAGCAGTACTTC. It translates to CASSPGQSSYEQYF.

This CDR3 is CASSPGLTDNYGYTF. As DNA, the CDR3 is TGCGCCAGCAGCCCAGGATTGACAGATAACTATGGCTACACCTTC. This chain connects TRBV5-1 to TRBJ1-2; D may be TRBD1 (5 bases). The germline CDR1 and CDR2 sequences are SGHRS and YFSETQ. Trimming left V 4 bases short and J 1 base short, with 14 bases between. The CDR3 totals 15 residues.

The chain joins TRBV11-3 to TRBJ2-1; 11 bases are a match to TRBD1. This CDR3 comprises 14 residues. Germline trimming cut 5 bases from V and 7 bases from J; bases unmatched to any gene: 4. Germline V CDR1 and CDR2: SGHNT, YENEEA. The CDR3 spells CASSRTGGRNEQFF. In DNA form, the CDR3 reads TGTGCCAGCAGCCGGACAGGGGGCAGGAATGAGCAGTTCTTC.

The chain carries TRBV29-1 and TRBJ1-2, with D tentatively TRBD1 (6 bases). Germline CDR1 and CDR2: SQVTM and ANQGSEA. This CDR3 region has 12 residues. V gave up 3 bases and J gave up 8 bases, with 13 bases separating them. CDR3 in DNA: TGCAGCGTTGAGGACAGCGTGGCGGGCTACACCTTC. Residues: CSVEDSVAGYTF.

The chain combines TRBV18 with TRBJ1-2; D ambiguous. V lost 4 bases to trimming and J lost 3 bases, with 9 bases between them. This CDR3 contains 13 residues. In germline, CDR1 is KGHSH, CDR2 LQKENI. Written as DNA, the CDR3 is TGTGCCAGCTCACTAGGGAGGGACTATGGCTACACCTTC. Its translation: CASSLGRDYGYTF.

This clone has only a few counts. The chain employs TRBV15 and TRBJ2-5; TRBD1 agrees at 7 bases. The CDR3 extends over 15 amino acids. V dropped 1 base and J dropped 5; count of bases not matched to a gene: 7. Germline loops: CDR1 LNHNV, CDR2 YYDKDF (reference sequence). The CDR3: CATSRGDRARETQYF. In nucleotides, the CDR3 is TGTGCCACCAGCAGAGGAGACAGGGCTCGCGAGACCCAGTACTTC.

This rearrangement joins TRBV13 to TRBJ1-1, with TRBD1 as a possible D gene (5 bases). CDR3 length: 17 residues. Germline CDR1 is PRHDT and CDR2 is FYEKMQ (reference sequence). Trimming removed 5 bases from V and 0 bases from J, with 19 bases in between. The CDR3 sequence: CASSPVGDLEMNTEAFF. CDR3 in DNA: TGTGCCAGCAGCCCCGTAGGGGACTTAGAGATGAACACTGAAGCTTTCTTT. The variable domain in full, with the rest retrieved from reference TRBV13 and TRBJ1-1, is AAGVIQSPRHLIKEKRETATLKCYPIPRHDTVYWYQQGPGQDPQFLISFYEKMQSDKGSIPDRFSAQQFSDYHSELNMSSLELGDSALYFCASSPVGDLEMNTEAFFGQGTRLTVV.

This rearrangement joins TRBV6-1 to TRBJ2-1, with 7 nucleotides matching TRBD1. Germline CDR1 MNHNS, CDR2 SASEGT. V was clipped by 6 bases and J by 7 bases; unmatched bases: 6. CDR3 size: 13 residues. The CDR3 DNA sequence: TGTGCCAGCAGATTGACAGGGTTGAATGAGCAGTTCTTC. Encoded protein: CASRLTGLNEQFF.

The chain links TRBV5-1 to TRBJ2-1, with 7 bases identical to TRBD2. This CDR3 region has 15 residues. Germline V gene sequence: CDR1 SGHRS, CDR2 YFSETQ. Unmatched junction bases numbered 7, after V lost 0 bases and J lost 7 bases. CDR3 amino acids: CASSLELASLNEQFF. Here the CDR3 DNA reads TGCGCCAGCAGCTTGGAACTAGCGAGCTTGAATGAGCAGTTCTTC.

As regards this clone: An end of the junction differs from the germline gene, which may be a read error. The V gene is TRBV5-1, the J gene TRBJ2-1; unclear D gene. Per the germline V gene, CDR1 is SGHRS and CDR2 is YFSETQ. CDR3 length equals 15 residues. The CDR3 DNA sequence: TGTGCCAGCAGCTTGGAATCGGGTTCACACAATGAGCAGTTCTTC. It is translated as CASSLESGSHNEQFF.

The rearrangement uses TRBV27 and TRBJ2-3; 10 nucleotides match TRBD2. Trimming took 1 base from V and 2 from J; bases not matched to a gene: 9. Germline V lookup: CDR1 MNHEY, CDR2 SMNVEV (reference sequence). This CDR3 comprises 18 residues. Written as DNA, the CDR3 is TGTGCCAGCAGTTTATTCGGGCTAGCGGGAGCCCTCACAGATACGCAGTATTTT. The encoded protein is CASSLFGLAGALTDTQYF.

The chain joins TRBV18 to TRBJ1-1, with D tentatively TRBD1 (5 bases). The CDR3 length is 16 residues. V lost 6 bases to trimming and J lost 1 base, with 18 bases between them. CDR1 is KGHSH, CDR2 LQKENI, per germline. Written as DNA, the CDR3 is TGTGCCAGCTCCTCCCCGGCGGGGGGAGGGAACACTGAAGCTTTCTTT. It is translated as CASSSPAGGGNTEAFF.

The chain links TRBV28 to TRBJ2-5; 8 bases agree with TRBD2. Germline V gene sequence: CDR1 MDHEN, CDR2 SYDVKM. This CDR3 has 15 residues. V shed 2 bases, J shed 5 bases, and the junction held 7 bases outside the gene matches. The CDR3 bases are TGTGCCAGCAGTTTACCGACTAGCGAAATGGAGACCCAGTACTTC. It translates to CASSLPTSEMETQYF.

The J gene is TRBJ1-1, the V gene TRBV19; the D is unclear. The CDR3 has 13 residues. Trimming took off 4 bases at V and 5 bases at J, with 11 bases between the two ends. Germline V CDR1 and CDR2: LNHDA, SQIVND (reference sequence). The CDR3 is CASSSIVGTEAFF. The CDR3 DNA sequence: TGTGCCAGTAGTAGTATAGTCGGGACTGAAGCTTTCTTT. Supplemented by reference TRBV19 and TRBJ1-1, the full variable domain reads DGGITQSPKYLFRKEGQNVTLSCEQNLNHDAMYWYRQDPGQGLRLIYYSQIVNDFQKGDIAEGYSVSREKKESFPLTVTSAQKNPTAFYLCASSSIVGTEAFFGQGTRLTVV.

The rearrangement uses TRBV5-6 and TRBJ2-7; TRBD2 might be the D (6 bases). The V end lost 4 bases, the J end lost 3 bases, and 14 bases lay between the germline ends. Germline V CDR1 and CDR2: SGHDT, YYEEEE. The CDR3 length is 14 residues. The DNA for the CDR3 is TGTGCCAGCAGCCGGCGGGGTCACGGCTACGAGCAGTACTTC. This sequence encodes CASSRRGHGYEQYF.

J is TRBJ2-6 and V is TRBV30; D uncertain. Germline V gives CDR1 GTSNPN, CDR2 SVGIG (reference sequence). V was cut by 3 bases and J by 0 bases, with 6 bases left in between. This CDR3 is 14 amino acids long. In nucleotides, the CDR3 is TGTGCCTGGAGGGCTATCTCTGGGGCCAACGTCCTGACTTTC. It codes for CAWRAISGANVLTF.

This clone has only a few counts. The chain uses TRBV12-5 and TRBJ2-5; possibly TRBD2 for D (6 bases). Trimming cost V 5 bases and J 4 bases, with 8 bases left between them. The germline CDR1 and CDR2 sequences are LGHNT and FRNRAP. The CDR3 covers 12 residues. CDR3 sequence reads: CASGRGRETQYF. The CDR3 DNA sequence: TGTGCTAGTGGTCGGGGGAGAGAGACCCAGTACTTC.

The chain combines TRBV30 with TRBJ2-5, with unresolved D. The end of the DNA aligns better with TRBJ2-7, so the J call may be wrong. The CDR3 totals 13 residues. Per the germline V gene, CDR1 is GTSNPN and CDR2 is SVGIG (reference sequence). CDR3 sequence: CAWDLMGSGEQYF. Written as DNA, the CDR3 is TGTGCCTGGGACCTCATGGGGTCTGGCGAGCAGTACTTC.

The rearrangement links TRBV19 to TRBJ1-4; tentative D call: TRBD1 (5 bases). The CDR3 has 15 residues. Trimming took off 5 bases at V and 4 bases at J, with 14 bases between the two ends. Germline assignment: CDR1 LNHDA and CDR2 SQIVND (reference sequence). Here the CDR3 reads CASSQLGRDNEKLFF. CDR3 nucleotides: TGTGCCAGTAGTCAGCTCGGCAGGGATAATGAAAAACTGTTTTTT.

This chain uses TRBV2 with TRBJ1-3, with D maybe TRBD1 (6 bases). This CDR3 region has 18 residues. V was trimmed by 6 bases and J by 2 bases, leaving 23 bases between them. Germline CDR1 SNHLY, CDR2 FYNNEI. This CDR3 is CASRAGVLRRSAGNTIYF. The CDR3 DNA is TGTGCCAGCAGGGCAGGGGTTTTACGTCGTTCCGCTGGAAACACCATATATTTT. The whole variable domain, filled in from reference TRBV2 and TRBJ1-3, reads EPEVTQTPSHQVTQMGQEVILRCVPISNHLYFYWYRQILGQKVEFLVSFYNNEISEKSEIFDDQFSVERPDGSNFTLKIRSTKLEDSAMYFCASRAGVLRRSAGNTIYFGEGSWLTVV.

This rearrangement joins TRBV19 to TRBJ1-5; TRBD1 might be the D (5 bases). Germline V CDR1 and CDR2: LNHDA, SQIVND (reference sequence). The CDR3 is made up of 13 amino acids. The ends were cut back, 7 bases at V and 7 bases at J, with 14 bases in the middle. Here the CDR3 reads CASTKGLRQPQHF. CDR3 DNA sequence: TGTGCCAGTACAAAGGGGCTGCGACAGCCCCAGCATTTT.

The gene calls are TRBV2 and TRBJ2-3; D gene ambiguous. The ends were cut back, 6 bases at V and 5 bases at J, with 18 bases in the middle. The CDR3 is 15 amino acids. Germline V gene sequence: CDR1 SNHLY, CDR2 FYNNEI. The DNA for the CDR3 is TGTGCCAGCAGCCTCGGTGACTTCCGTAGAGATACGCAGTATTTT. It yields the protein CASSLGDFRRDTQYF.

The chain joins TRBV10-3 to TRBJ1-4; a weak D match, TRBD1 (5 bases). V was clipped by 4 bases and J by 5 bases, with 8 bases between them. The CDR3 spans 13 residues. Germline V lookup: CDR1 ENHRY, CDR2 SYGVKD. CDR3 sequence: CAISAGGNEKLFF. Written as DNA, the CDR3 is TGTGCCATCAGTGCTGGGGGGAATGAAAAACTGTTTTTT.

The J gene is TRBJ2-7, the V gene TRBV6-5; D is unresolved. This CDR3 spans 14 amino acids. V was trimmed by 0 bases and J by 1 base, leaving 7 bases between them. The germline V gene has CDR1 MNHEY and CDR2 SVGAGI. This CDR3 reads CASSYSPSSYEQYF. The DNA of the CDR3 is TGTGCCAGCAGTTACTCGCCTAGTTCCTACGAGCAGTACTTC.

The V call is TRBV4-3, the J call TRBJ2-3; possibly TRBD1 or TRBD2 for D (5 bases each). The CDR3 has 15 residues. The germline V and J ends were trimmed by 1 base and 4 bases, with 12 bases remaining between them. CDR1 is LGHNA, CDR2 YSLEER, per germline. The CDR3 DNA follows: TGCGCCAGCAGCCAAGCGGGGCAGGGAGCAGATACGCAGTATTTT. The encoded protein is CASSQAGQGADTQYF.

A single count supports this clone. This chain connects TRBV5-6 to TRBJ2-7; a possible D gene is TRBD1 (6 bases). The germline V gene encodes CDR1 SGHDT and CDR2 YYEEEE. The CDR3 covers 13 residues. Trimming removed 5 bases at V and 0 bases at J, with 9 bases between. The CDR3 DNA reads as TGTGCCAGCAGATCAGGGGTCTCCTACGAGCAGTACTTC. Translation gives CASRSGVSYEQYF.

The chain links TRBV30 to TRBJ1-4; 7 nucleotides agree with TRBD1. The CDR3 consists of 16 residues. Germline trimming cut 2 bases from V and 2 bases from J; bases unmatched to any gene: 8. Germline V gives CDR1 GTSNPN, CDR2 SVGIG (reference sequence). The CDR3 DNA follows: TGTGCCTGGAGTCCGGGACAGCTTTCTACTAATGAAAAACTGTTTTTT. Encoded protein: CAWSPGQLSTNEKLFF.

V and J are TRBV7-3 and TRBJ2-2; no reliable D call. V gave up 5 bases and J gave up 2 bases, with 9 bases separating them. The CDR3 runs to 14 residues. Germline CDR1 is SGHTA and CDR2 is FQGTGA. As DNA, the CDR3 is TGTGCCAGCAGCCCTGTCTTCAACACCGGGGAGCTGTTTTTT. It specifies CASSPVFNTGELFF.

The chain recombines TRBV28 with TRBJ2-7; 7 nucleotides line up with TRBD1. The J segment lost 0 bases and the V segment lost 5 bases, leaving 7 bases of the junction unmatched. The germline V gene has CDR1 MDHEN and CDR2 SYDVKM. This CDR3 contains 15 residues. The DNA of the CDR3 is TGTGCCAGCAGTCGCACAGGGGCTAGCTCCTACGAGCAGTACTTC. It codes for CASSRTGASSYEQYF.